The clone carrying this TCR beta chain was detected ten times or more. The antigen is undetermined. Germline V gene lookup returns CDR1 MNHEY and CDR2 SMNVEV (reference sequence). V was clipped by 1 base and J by 3 bases, with 9 bases between them. The CDR3 covers 15 residues. The time point here: newly diagnosed GD, antithyroid drugs for less than 3 months. RNA isolated from PBMCs was used to make the TCR library. The record originates from a study of regulatory T cells in long-lasting Graves disease. Findings and caveats of the study: Whereas new patients shared 800 to 1,000 public clonotypes, persistent patients shared more, at a few thousand.

CDR3 regions were amplified by Arm-PCR using iRepertoire HTBI primers to build TCR beta libraries. TCRdb reanalysed the multiplex PCR reads using MiXCR and keeps one entry per CDR3 protein. The sample lists some 370,000 distinct CDR3 sequences; about 11% were seen once. Another study also made use of these data, one on T cells in Graves' hyperthyroidism and ophthalmopathy.

The chain links TRBV27 to TRBJ1-4; D is unclear. This TCR was recovered from a young woman with Graves disease. Specimen: peripheral blood mononuclear cells (PBMCs), collected at new diagnosis, from a patient treated with antithyroid drugs. CDR3 in amino acids: CASSLLGSPNEKLFF. DNA for the CDR3: TGTGCCAGCAGTTTATTGGGGTCGCCTAATGAAAAACTGTTTTTT. The entire variable domain, with the rest obtained from reference TRBV27 and TRBJ1-4, is as follows: EAQVTQNPRYLITVTGKKLTVTCSQNMNHEYMSWYRQDPGLGLRQIYYSMNVEVTDKGDVPEGYKVSRKEKRNFPLILESPSPNQTSLYFCASSLLGSPNEKLFFGSGTQLSVL.